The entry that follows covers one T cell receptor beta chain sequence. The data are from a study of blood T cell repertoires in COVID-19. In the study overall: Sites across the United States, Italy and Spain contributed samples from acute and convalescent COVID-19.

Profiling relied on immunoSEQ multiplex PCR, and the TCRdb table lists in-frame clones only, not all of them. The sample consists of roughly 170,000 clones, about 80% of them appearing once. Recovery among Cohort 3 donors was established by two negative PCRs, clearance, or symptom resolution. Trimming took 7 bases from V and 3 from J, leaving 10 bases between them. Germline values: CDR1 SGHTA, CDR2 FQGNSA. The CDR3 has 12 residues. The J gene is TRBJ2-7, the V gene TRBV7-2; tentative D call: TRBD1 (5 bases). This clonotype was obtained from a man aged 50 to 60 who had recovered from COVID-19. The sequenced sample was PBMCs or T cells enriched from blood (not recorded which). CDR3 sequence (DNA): TGTGCCAGCACCCAGGACAACTACGAGCAGTACTTC. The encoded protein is CASTQDNYEQYF.